A selection of T cell receptor beta chains follows, all from one sample in a study of blood T cell repertoires in COVID-19. The assay was immunoSEQ multiplex PCR, and TCRdb's table has in-frame clones only and misses some. The profile shows more than 250,000 clones, roughly 86% of them singletons. The sequencing input was PBMCs or T cells enriched from blood (not recorded which). These receptors all stem from a woman aged 18-35 years who had recovered from COVID-19. The conserved cysteine and the conserved F or W are not part of the CDR3 here. Clone size is shown for a subset of rows, as once, few, many or a class of expanded clone.

J	size	V	length	CDR3
TRBJ2-6	NA	TRBV18	16	ASSPQGRATSGANVLT
TRBJ1-1	few	TRBV21-1	10	ASSNACSEAF
TRBJ1-4	NA	TRBV11-3	13	ASSSPGTANEKLF
TRBJ1-5	NA	TRBV2	12	ASSDGGLYQPQH
TRBJ2-7	NA	TRBV25-1	13	ASSARTGGGYEQY
TRBJ2-7	NA	TRBV28	14	ASSLYQGQGAPEQY
TRBJ2-5	NA	TRBV20-1	11	SASRPGEETQY
TRBJ1-1	NA	TRBV5-1	12	ASSYSDRNTEAF
TRBJ1-6	NA	TRBV9	12	ASSVGQLNSPLH
TRBJ1-5	NA	TRBV5-1	12	ASSWGGEGQPQH
TRBJ2-1	NA	TRBV5-4	14	ASTPEAGGVYNEQF
TRBJ2-7	NA	TRBV3-1/TRBV3-2	12	ASSHRQGVAEQY